This T cell receptor beta chain was captured in a study of regulatory T cells in long-lasting Graves disease. General observations from the study: TRBV28, TRBJ1-2 and TRBJ2-5 were segments that persistent disease favored. New patients shared over 900 public clonotypes, and persistent patients shared more, with fewer than 3,500. TCR diversity was lower in persistent than newly diagnosed Graves' disease.

Ten or more counts support this clonotype. As yet, its antigen is unknown. With 0 bases removed from V and 0 bases from J, the gap between germline ends came to 7 bases. The CDR3 has 14 amino acids. The germline gives CDR1 GTSNPN, CDR2 SVGIG (reference sequence). Stated time point: newly diagnosed GD, antithyroid drugs for less than 3 months. PBMC RNA was the source of the TCR library. Approximately 9.6 milliliters of peripheral blood were drawn into EDTA tubes. Relying on iRepertoire HTBI primers and Arm-PCR of CDR3 regions, the team built TCR beta libraries. TCRdb itself ran the multiplex PCR reads through MiXCR, one entry per CDR3 protein. This sample yields about 560,000 distinct CDR3 sequences, of which about 15% are seen a single time; about 11% belongs to the top ten. These data were likewise used in another study, on T cells in Graves' hyperthyroidism and ophthalmopathy.

V and J are TRBV30 and TRBJ2-3; D unclear. This receptor was identified in a man between 18 and 35 years old with Graves disease. Sequences were derived from peripheral blood mononuclear cells (PBMCs), sampled at new diagnosis, from a patient treated with antithyroid drugs. This CDR3 reads CAWSVLGSTDTQYF. Here the CDR3 DNA reads TGTGCCTGGAGTGTCTTGGGTAGCACAGATACGCAGTATTTT.